This TCR beta chain was recorded in a study of blood T cell repertoires in COVID-19. Study overall: Collection of acute and convalescent COVID-19 samples took place in the United States, Italy and Spain. PBMCs, B-cell-depleted T cells, or T cells were the source of the cDNA or gDNA that made up the material.

In the original processing: Reference gene primer amplification yielded estimated nucleated cell counts. The table came from immunoSEQ multiplex PCR; TCRdb's copy has only in-frame clones and leaves some out. That table supplies the V and J calls and clone size; D and trimming were determined from the DNA. The table shows tens of thousands of clones, with 80% to 90% occurring only once. This CDR3 is 14 amino acids long. Germline assignment: CDR1 SGHTA and CDR2 FQGNSA. The ends were cut back, 5 bases at V and 0 bases at J, with 11 bases in the middle. This chain links TRBV7-2 with TRBJ2-7; D is possibly TRBD1 (6 bases). Sequencing was performed on peripheral blood. The sequence was obtained from a man between 60 and 75 years old with acute or convalescent COVID-19. Here the CDR3 DNA reads TGTGCCAGCAGCCTCGACAGGAGCTCCTACGAGCAGTACTTC. Translation: CASSLDRSSYEQYF.